A single sample is the source of the 31 T cell receptor beta chains below, sequenced in a study of T cells in narcolepsy. The data were produced by immunoSEQ multiplex PCR, yet TCRdb's version contains in-frame clones alone and is incomplete. The sample contains 20,000 to 30,000 clones, roughly 64% of which appear only once. Sequences were obtained from memory (CD45RA-) CD4+ T cells from blood. The receptor source for this set is a human donor in good health.

This sequence joins TRBV10-2 and TRBJ2-7, with TRBD1 matching 8 bases. The V segment lost 3 bases and the J segment 1 base; nucleotides outside the gene matches: 8. There are 16 residues in the CDR3. In germline, CDR1 is WSHSY, CDR2 SAAADI. The CDR3 here is CASSDPSGGDSYEQYF. CDR3 nucleotide sequence: TGCGCCAGCAGTGACCCCTCAGGGGGCGATTCCTACGAGCAGTACTTC.

The chain links TRBV9 to TRBJ2-1; 10 bases map to TRBD2. J gave up 4 bases and V 0 bases, and 16 bases lay outside the gene matches. The CDR3 contains 20 residues. Germline V lookup: CDR1 SGDLS, CDR2 YYNGEE. The CDR3, as DNA: TGTGCCAGCAGCGTAGCTGCTACAAGCGGGAGGGCCTTCAAGTACAATGAGCAGTTCTTC. This sequence encodes CASSVAATSGRAFKYNEQFF.

This clone was observed a few times. The chain uses TRBV7-2 and TRBJ2-5; D may correspond to TRBD1 or TRBD2 (5 bases each). This CDR3 region has 16 residues. V lost 3 bases and J 4 bases, leaving 18 bases between the germline ends. Germline CDR1 and CDR2: SGHTA and FQGNSA. The CDR3 DNA reads as TGTGCCAGCAGCTTTAGTAGCCCCGGGGCGGGAGAGACCCAGTACTTC. Translated: CASSFSSPGAGETQYF.

The rearrangement uses TRBV4-3 and TRBJ2-1; D call uncertain. CDR3 length: 16 amino acids. Looked up from germline, CDR1 is LGHNA and CDR2 is YSLEER. Between the trimmed V and J ends, which lost 1 base and 1 base, there was a span of 11 bases. The chain's CDR3 is CASSQGDPFSYNEQFF. DNA for the CDR3: TGCGCCAGCAGCCAAGGGGATCCGTTTTCCTACAATGAGCAGTTCTTC.

The rearrangement uses TRBV29-1 and TRBJ2-6; TRBD1 matches 7 bases. The CDR3 contains 19 residues. CDR1 and CDR2 from the germline V gene are SQVTM and ANQGSEA. V shed 4 bases, J shed 2 bases, and the junction held 17 bases outside the gene matches. The DNA of the CDR3 is TGCAGCGTTGGGCCCCCCGGGGCAGGGACAGTAACTGGGGCCAACGTCCTGACTTTC. Translating gives CSVGPPGAGTVTGANVLTF.

This clone was seen more than once but under ten times. The CDR3 spells CASSYRHLQETQYF. In nucleotides, the CDR3 is TGTGCCAGCAGTTACCGGCACCTTCAAGAGACCCAGTACTTC. The rearrangement uses TRBV6-5 and TRBJ2-5; D unresolved. In germline, CDR1 is MNHEY, CDR2 SVGAGI. The CDR3 runs 14 residues. Trimming took off 2 bases at V and 2 bases at J, with 9 bases between the two ends.

The gene calls are TRBV6-1 and TRBJ1-4; TRBD1 agrees at 7 bases. Germline V CDR1 and CDR2: MNHNS, SASEGT. This CDR3 is built from 13 residues. J was trimmed by 5 bases and V by 8 bases; bases with no gene match: 5. The CDR3 DNA is TGTGCCAGCTACAGGGGAGGAAATGAAAAACTGTTTTTT. Translation gives CASYRGGNEKLFF.

The rearrangement links TRBV7-2 to TRBJ2-3; D is unresolved. The CDR3 loop spans 13 amino acids. Trimming stripped 5 bases from V and 4 bases from J, with 10 bases between. CDR1 and CDR2 (germline): SGHTA, FQGNSA. The CDR3 nucleotides are TGTGCCAGCAGCGTTAACCGGGCAGATACGCAGTATTTT. Amino acid sequence: CASSVNRADTQYF.

The chain has TRBV20-1 and TRBJ1-1; D unresolved. V shed 5 bases and J shed 6 bases, with 10 bases lying between them. The CDR3 is 11 amino acids. Germline V gene lookup returns CDR1 DFQATT and CDR2 SNEGSKA (reference sequence). The CDR3 sequence is CSAPREAEAFF. The DNA of the CDR3 is TGCAGTGCTCCCCGGGAGGCTGAAGCTTTCTTT.

This clone was picked up a small number of times. The J gene is TRBJ2-1, the V gene TRBV6-1; D gene ambiguous. The CDR3 loop spans 14 amino acids. Trimming removed 1 base from V and 7 bases from J, with 11 bases in between. Germline V lookup: CDR1 MNHNS, CDR2 SASEGT. CDR3 loop: CASSEVPRVNEQFF. CDR3 nucleotide sequence: TGTGCCAGCAGTGAAGTCCCTCGAGTAAATGAGCAGTTCTTC.

The chain joins TRBV28 to TRBJ2-7; 7 bases agree with TRBD1. J was trimmed by 6 bases and V by 1 base; bases with no gene match: 9. The germline V gene encodes CDR1 MDHEN and CDR2 SYDVKM. CDR3 size: 15 residues. The CDR3 nucleotides read TGTGCCAGCAGTTTATTCGGGACAGCTCTGGGCGAGCAGTACTTC. It codes for CASSLFGTALGEQYF.

The rearrangement uses TRBV28 and TRBJ1-2; D is perhaps TRBD1 (5 bases). The CDR3 extends over 14 amino acids. Germline assignment: CDR1 MDHEN and CDR2 SYDVKM. Between the trimmed V and J ends, which lost 6 bases and 0 bases, there was a span of 11 bases. The CDR3 sequence is CASSQGGPNYGYTF. CDR3 coding DNA: TGTGCCAGCAGCCAGGGCGGCCCTAACTATGGCTACACCTTC.

This chain connects TRBV30 to TRBJ1-6; D uncertain. The V end was cut by 0 bases, the J end by 14 bases, with 20 bases between. The CDR3 is made up of 15 amino acids. Germline values: CDR1 GTSNPN, CDR2 SVGIG (reference sequence). The CDR3 nucleotides read TGTGCCTGGAGTGTTGGGCGAGGCAACGATTGGGCCCTCCACTTT. It is translated as CAWSVGRGNDWALHF.

The chain recombines TRBV2 with TRBJ2-7; 12 nucleotides line up with TRBD2. There are 16 residues in the CDR3. Germline CDR1 SNHLY, CDR2 FYNNEI. Trimming took 2 bases from V and 7 from J; bases not matched to a gene: 9. The CDR3 is CASSESPLGLAGEQYF. The CDR3 nucleotides are TGTGCCAGCAGTGAATCACCTCTAGGACTAGCGGGAGAGCAGTACTTC.

J is TRBJ1-1 and V is TRBV6-1; D remains ambiguous. The CDR3 contains 13 residues. The V end lost 11 bases, the J end lost 1 base, and 14 bases lay between the germline ends. CDR1 MNHNS and CDR2 SASEGT come from the germline V gene. The CDR3: CAVKRAKNTEAFF. The CDR3 DNA is TGTGCCGTCAAGAGGGCGAAGAACACTGAAGCTTTCTTT.

This clone was seen only once. V usage is TRBV12-5 and J usage is TRBJ1-1, with D possibly TRBD1 on 5 matching bases. There are 12 residues in the CDR3. Trimming removed 1 base from V and 5 bases from J, with 5 bases in between. Germline V gene lookup returns CDR1 LGHNT and CDR2 FRNRAP. The CDR3 nucleotides are TGTGCTAGTGGTTTGGAGGGGACTGAAGCTTTCTTT. Its protein is CASGLEGTEAFF.

This clone was observed a few times. V gene TRBV4-2 combines with J gene TRBJ2-7; D not certain. Germline V gene data show CDR1 as LGHNA and CDR2 as YNFKEQ. The ends were cut back, 10 bases at V and 0 bases at J, with 10 bases in the middle. This CDR3 spans 12 amino acids. CDR3: CATRGRSYEQYF. The CDR3 coding sequence is TGTGCCACCCGTGGGCGCTCCTACGAGCAGTACTTC.

The V gene is TRBV7-9, the J gene TRBJ1-6, with D tentatively TRBD1 (5 bases). CDR3 length equals 12 residues. CDR1 and CDR2 (germline): SEHNR, FQNEAQ (reference sequence). Trimming left V 1 base short and J 14 bases short, with 9 bases between. In nucleotides, the CDR3 is TGTGCCAGCAGCTTAGTCGGGGGGACCCTCCACTTT. It is translated as CASSLVGGTLHF.

The chain carries TRBV7-2 and TRBJ2-7; 7 bases match TRBD1. This CDR3 has 14 residues. Germline trimming cut 5 bases from V and 0 bases from J; bases unmatched to any gene: 4. CDR1 and CDR2 from the germline V gene are SGHTA and FQGNSA. The CDR3 coding sequence is TGTGCCAGCAGCATACAGGGGAGCTCCTACGAGCAGTACTTC. It specifies CASSIQGSSYEQYF.

V is TRBV4-1 and J is TRBJ2-5; a weak D match, TRBD2 (5 bases). The CDR3 has 13 residues. From germline, CDR1 is MGHRA and CDR2 YSYEKL. Trimming shortened V by 3 bases and J by 4 bases, and 9 bases separated the two germline ends. The CDR3 DNA sequence: TGCGCCAGCAGCCAGGTGGGGAGAGAGACCCAGTACTTC. Translating it yields CASSQVGRETQYF.

The CDR3, as DNA: TGTGCCAGTAGTATAGTCGCCCGAAACACCGGGGAGCTGTTTTTT. It specifies CASSIVARNTGELFF. The V and J genes are TRBV19 and TRBJ2-2, with no clear D. Germline V lookup: CDR1 LNHDA, CDR2 SQIVND (reference sequence). Between the trimmed V and J ends, which lost 1 base and 2 bases, there was a span of 8 bases. The CDR3 runs 15 residues.

In its sample, this clone was seen a few times. The chain is built from TRBV7-9 and TRBJ2-2; no firm D call. Germline loops: CDR1 SEHNR, CDR2 FQNEAQ (reference sequence). With 5 bases removed from V and 8 bases from J, the gap between germline ends came to 0 bases. CDR3 length: 9 residues. CDR3 coding DNA: TGTGCCAGCAGCGGGGAGCTGTTTTTT. It translates to CASSGELFF. Full variable domain (outside the CDR3, taken from reference TRBV7-9 and TRBJ2-2): DTGVSQNPRHKITKRGQNVTFRCDPISEHNRLYWYRQTLGQGPEFLTYFQNEAQLEKSRLLSDRFSAERPKGSFSTLEIQRTEQGDSAMYLCASSGELFFGEGSRLTVL.

The CDR3 sequence is CASSDRGPANSPLHF. The CDR3 region has the DNA TGTGCCAGCAGTGACAGGGGGCCTGCAAATTCACCCCTCCACTTT. The chain is built from TRBV6-1 and TRBJ1-6; 8 bases match TRBD1. The germline CDR1 and CDR2 sequences are MNHNS and SASEGT. V lost 3 bases and J lost 7; bases outside the gene matches: 5. CDR3 size: 15 residues.

This chain connects TRBV6-5 to TRBJ2-1; possibly TRBD2 for D (6 bases). V lost 6 bases and J 11 bases, leaving 17 bases between the germline ends. Germline assignment: CDR1 MNHEY and CDR2 SVGAGI. The CDR3 has 13 amino acids. The CDR3 loop reads CASSGSRTPQQFF. The DNA of the CDR3 is TGTGCCAGCAGCGGGAGCCGCACTCCCCAGCAGTTCTTC.

The genes are TRBV6-5 and TRBJ1-6, with D tentatively TRBD1 (5 bases). V was cut by 9 bases and J by 2 bases, with 14 bases left in between. Germline lookup yields CDR1 MNHEY and CDR2 SVGAGI. CDR3 length equals 15 residues. CDR3 DNA: TGTGCCAGTAGAGCCGGGGCCACCTATAATTCACCCCTCCACTTT. This sequence encodes CASRAGATYNSPLHF.

V is TRBV30 and J is TRBJ2-3; no clear D. Germline V lookup: CDR1 GTSNPN, CDR2 SVGIG (reference sequence). Trimming removed 3 bases at V and 6 bases at J, with 10 bases between. The CDR3 contains 12 residues. As DNA, the CDR3 is TGTGCCTGGAGCTCGACCCGGGATACGCAGTATTTT. It specifies CAWSSTRDTQYF.

The table lists this clone with a few counts. The V and J genes are TRBV5-5 and TRBJ1-5; D gene unclear. This CDR3 has 14 amino acids. Trimming took 1 base from V and 0 from J, leaving 5 bases between them. Germline V gives CDR1 SGHKS, CDR2 YYEKEE (reference sequence). Written as DNA, the CDR3 is TGTGCCAGCAGCTTGACCGATAGCAATCAGCCCCAGCATTTT. It specifies CASSLTDSNQPQHF.

The rearrangement links TRBV5-1 to TRBJ1-1, with unresolved D. The V gene lost 2 bases and the J gene lost 1 base, with 15 bases spanning the gap. Germline V CDR1 and CDR2: SGHRS, YFSETQ. The CDR3 runs 16 residues. DNA of the CDR3: TGCGCCAGCAGCTTAGACCCAGACAATAGGAACACTGAAGCTTTCTTT. The encoded protein is CASSLDPDNRNTEAFF.

This clone has more than one count but fewer than ten. The rearrangement links TRBV28 to TRBJ1-6; no clear D. V lost 3 bases and J 14 bases, leaving 17 bases between the germline ends. Germline V gives CDR1 MDHEN, CDR2 SYDVKM. This CDR3 is built from 14 residues. This CDR3 is CASSLGGSRITLHF. The DNA of the CDR3 is TGTGCCAGCAGTTTGGGCGGATCTAGGATCACCCTCCACTTT.

This clone was observed a handful of times. J is TRBJ1-5 and V is TRBV6-6; 9 bases map to TRBD1. The CDR3 totals 14 residues. From germline, CDR1 is MNHNY and CDR2 SVGAGI (reference sequence). V shed 2 bases, J shed 6 bases, and the junction held 2 bases outside the gene matches. CDR3 bases: TGTGCCAGCAGTTACGACAGGGGGGTTCAGCCCCAGCATTTT. It encodes CASSYDRGVQPQHF.

The chain combines TRBV5-1 with TRBJ2-1, with D uncertain. There are 15 residues in the CDR3. V lost 4 bases, J lost 4 bases, and 15 bases lay in between. Germline-derived CDR1 and CDR2 are SGHRS and YFSETQ. CDR3 coding DNA: TGCGCCAGCAGCCTGTCGATTCAATCTTACAATGAGCAGTTCTTC. Its protein product is CASSLSIQSYNEQFF.